This entry concerns a single T cell receptor beta chain. What it binds is not known. The data originate from a study of cytomegalovirus exposure and HLA in healthy donors. The PCR contained 60 Vbeta and 13 Jbeta primers. Clones were sequenced by immunoSEQ multiplex PCR, and TCRdb holds only the in-frame ones, with some missing. The top ten hold less than 20% of the sample, which has hundreds of thousands of clones, 70% to 80% seen once. CDR1 MDHEN and CDR2 SYDVKM come from the germline V gene. With V trimmed by 2 bases and J by 5 bases, 3 bases remained unmatched. The CDR3 contains 14 residues. Each of the donors was a healthy bone marrow donor. Notes on the study in general: A missense variant in DCLRE1C was later tied to TCR beta V- and J-gene trimming. Earlier analysis looked at TCR beta V segments, and most were productive about 87% or about 30% of the time. For presence/absence analyses, sequencing depth was assumed to be roughly uniform across donors.

Sequences were obtained from PBMCs. This receptor was obtained from a man aged 35 to 55 in good health and CMV-seronegative. The chain joins TRBV28 to TRBJ1-2; 9 bases align to TRBD1. DNA for the CDR3: TGTGCCAGCAGTTTAGGGGGACAGGGATATGGCTACACCTTC. This codes for CASSLGGQGYGYTF.